This TCR beta chain is from a study of graft-versus-host responses after intestinal transplantation. The data were produced by immunoSEQ multiplex PCR, yet TCRdb's version contains in-frame clones alone and is incomplete. Counted here are 85,000 to 100,000 clones, roughly 90% occurring once; the ten biggest clones make up less than 0.12%. This clone appeared once. Its antigen is not identified. V lost 8 bases and J lost 4, with 11 bases in between. This CDR3 region has 12 residues. Germline V gives CDR1 LNHDA, CDR2 SQIVND (reference sequence). The TCR originated in a human donor who received an intestinal transplant. The chain uses TRBV19 and TRBJ1-2; D ambiguous. The sample was unstimulated CD4+ T cells sorted from spleen or lymph node cells, taken before intestinal transplant. CDR3 bases: TGTGCCAGTCGGCAGGTTCCCTATGGCTACACCTTC. Translating gives CASRQVPYGYTF.